This paragraph covers one T cell receptor (beta chain) sequence. TCRdb processed the RT-PCR reads anew with MiXCR; each CDR3 protein has one entry. The sample has approximately 430,000 distinct CDR3 sequences, under 20% seen once; the top ten hold 7.2%. These data belong to a study of patients and donors after allogeneic stem cell transplantation. The sequence was obtained from a human donor who was either an allogeneic HSCT recipient or a stem cell or donor lymphocyte infusion donor (not recorded which). It is not recorded whose cells these are; they may come from a transplant donor. The sequenced sample was blood, either unsorted or a sorted T cell fraction (not recorded which).

This chain's CDR3 is CASSPRTAVYEQYF. In DNA, the CDR3 is TGCGCCAGCAGCCCACGGACAGCGGTTTACGAGCAGTACTTC. This chain uses TRBV5-1 with TRBJ2-7; possibly TRBD1 for D (6 bases). CDR1 is SGHRS, CDR2 YFSETQ, per germline. Trimming pared 4 bases from V and 4 bases from J, leaving 15 bases between. CDR3 length equals 14 residues.